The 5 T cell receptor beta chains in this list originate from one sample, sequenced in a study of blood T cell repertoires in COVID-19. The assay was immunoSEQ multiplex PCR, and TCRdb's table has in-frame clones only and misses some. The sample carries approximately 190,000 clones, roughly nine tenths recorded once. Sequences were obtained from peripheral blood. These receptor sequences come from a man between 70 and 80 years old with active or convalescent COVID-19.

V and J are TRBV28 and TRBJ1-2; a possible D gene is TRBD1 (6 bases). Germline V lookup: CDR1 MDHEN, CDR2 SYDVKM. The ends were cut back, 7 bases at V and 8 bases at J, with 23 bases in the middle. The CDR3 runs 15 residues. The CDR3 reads CASNPGGGPVGGYTF. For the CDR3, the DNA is TGTGCCAGCAACCCCGGGGGGGGGCCCGTTGGGGGCTACACCTTC.

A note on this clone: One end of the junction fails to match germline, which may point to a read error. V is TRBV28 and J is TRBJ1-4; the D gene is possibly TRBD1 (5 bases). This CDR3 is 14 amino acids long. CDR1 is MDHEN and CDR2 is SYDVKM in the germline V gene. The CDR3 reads CASSLSGVGEKLFF. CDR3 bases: TGTGCCAGCAGCTTATCGGGGGTTGGGGAAAAACTGTTTTTT.

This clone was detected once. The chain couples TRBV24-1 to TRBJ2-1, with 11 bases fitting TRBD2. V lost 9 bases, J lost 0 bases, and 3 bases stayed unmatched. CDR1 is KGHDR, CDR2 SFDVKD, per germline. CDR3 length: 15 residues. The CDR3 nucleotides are TGTGCCACCGAAGGACTAGCGGGCTCCTACAATGAGCAGTTCTTC. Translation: CATEGLAGSYNEQFF.

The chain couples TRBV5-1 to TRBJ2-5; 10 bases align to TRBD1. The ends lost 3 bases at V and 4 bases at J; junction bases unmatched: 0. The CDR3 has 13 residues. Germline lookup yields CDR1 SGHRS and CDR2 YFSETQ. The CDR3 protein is CASSWTGGETQYF. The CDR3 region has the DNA TGCGCCAGCAGCTGGACAGGGGGAGAGACCCAGTACTTC.

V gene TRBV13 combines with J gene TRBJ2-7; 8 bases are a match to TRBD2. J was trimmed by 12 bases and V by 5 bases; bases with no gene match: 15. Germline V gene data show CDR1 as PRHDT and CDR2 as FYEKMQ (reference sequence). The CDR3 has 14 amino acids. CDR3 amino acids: CASSRGRQEKRGYF. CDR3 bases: TGTGCCAGCAGCCGCGGGAGGCAGGAAAAAAGAGGGTACTTC.